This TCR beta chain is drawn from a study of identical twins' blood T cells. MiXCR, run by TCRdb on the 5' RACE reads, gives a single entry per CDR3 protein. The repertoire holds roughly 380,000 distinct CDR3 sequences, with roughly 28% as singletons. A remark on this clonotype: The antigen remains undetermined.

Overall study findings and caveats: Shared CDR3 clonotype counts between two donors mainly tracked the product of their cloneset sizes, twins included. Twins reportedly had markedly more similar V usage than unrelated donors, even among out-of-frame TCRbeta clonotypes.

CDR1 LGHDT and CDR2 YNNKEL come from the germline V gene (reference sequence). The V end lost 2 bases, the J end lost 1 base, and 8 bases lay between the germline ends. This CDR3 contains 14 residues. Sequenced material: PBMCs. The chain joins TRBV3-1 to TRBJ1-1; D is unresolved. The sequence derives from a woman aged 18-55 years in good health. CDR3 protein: CASSQRSGNTEAFF. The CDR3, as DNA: TGTGCCAGCAGCCAAAGATCCGGGAACACTGAAGCTTTCTTT. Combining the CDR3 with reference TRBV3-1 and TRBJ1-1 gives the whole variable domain DTAVSQTPKYLVTQMGNDKSIKCEQNLGHDTMYWYKQDSKKFLKIMFSYNNKELIINETVPNRFSPKSPDKAHLNLHINSLELGDSAVYFCASSQRSGNTEAFFGQGTRLTVV.